These T cell receptor beta chains were read from a single sample in a study of control samples from healthy donors and cancer patients. Method: immunoSEQ multiplex PCR; TCRdb's copy keeps in-frame clones and lacks some. This table has about 150,000 clones, approximately 94% appearing once. Material for sequencing was blood. The receptors stem from a man aged 40-49 years in good health. The CDR3 runs from the conserved cysteine through the conserved F or W. Each record gives: V gene, D gene, clone size, J gene, CDR3 DNA, CDR3 protein. D genes are given only for firm matches. The listing skips clone size in some rows; elsewhere it reads once, few, many or a size class.

TRBV4-1	NA	NA	TRBJ1-1	TGCGCCAGCAGCCTCGATTGGGCGGGTATAATGAACACTGAAGCTTTCTTT	CASSLDWAGIMNTEAFF
TRBV3-1/TRBV3-2	TRBD1	NA	TRBJ1-5	TGTGCCAGCAGCCAAGCAGGTCAGGGGGGAGGTCAGCCCCAGCATTTT	CASSQAGQGGGQPQHF
TRBV27	NA	NA	TRBJ1-2	TGTGCCAGCAGTTTATCCCCCGACAGGCAGTACACCTTC	CASSLSPDRQYTF
TRBV11-2	NA	NA	TRBJ2-1	TGTGCCAGCAGCCCCAACAACAGGGCTGAGCAGTTCTTC	CASSPNNRAEQFF
TRBV5-1	NA	NA	TRBJ1-3	TGCGCCAGCAGCCCCGAAGGAAACACCATATATTTT	CASSPEGNTIYF
TRBV19	NA	NA	TRBJ2-2	TGTGCCAGTAGTATGACATCTAGCCGCCGTAACACCGGGGAGCTGTTTTTT	CASSMTSSRRNTGELFF
TRBV28	NA	NA	TRBJ2-2	TGTGCCAGCAGTTTTACCGGGACACAGAGCCGGGAGCTGTTTTTT	CASSFTGTQSRELFF
TRBV6-5	NA	NA	TRBJ1-3	TGTGCCAGCTTGCAAGGAAACACCATATATTTT	CASLQGNTIYF
TRBV27	TRBD2	once	TRBJ2-7	TGTGCCAGCAGCACTGCCGGGACTAACCCAGGCGAGCAGTACTTC	CASSTAGTNPGEQYF
TRBV18	NA	NA	TRBJ2-1	TGTGCCAGCTCACAGGCAGACAACTACAATGAGCAGTTCTTC	CASSQADNYNEQFF
TRBV7-9	TRBD1	NA	TRBJ1-4	TGTGCCAGCAGCCCGGGACAGGGCTTAGAAAAACTGTTTTTT	CASSPGQGLEKLFF
TRBV27	NA	NA	TRBJ1-1	TGTGCCAGCAGGTTAACAGGGAGAACTGAAGCTTTCTTT	CASRLTGRTEAFF
TRBV19	NA	NA	TRBJ2-3	TGTGCCAGTAGTCAAGGAACCCCAGATACGCAGTATTTT	CASSQGTPDTQYF
TRBV4-1	NA	NA	TRBJ2-3	TGCGCCAGCAGCCAAGTACCCGGGGGGCTAACAGATACGCAGTATTTT	CASSQVPGGLTDTQYF
TRBV5-4	NA	NA	TRBJ2-7	TGTGCCAGCAGCCCCGGGACCTACGAGCAGTACTTC	CASSPGTYEQYF
TRBV28	NA	NA	TRBJ2-2	TGTGCCAGCAGGGCCTTTGACTTGTATACCGGGGAGCTGTTTTTT	CASRAFDLYTGELFF
TRBV6-6	NA	NA	TRBJ1-1	TGTGCCAGCAGTGGACAGTTTAACACTGAAGCTTTCTTT	CASSGQFNTEAFF
TRBV19	NA	once	TRBJ2-1	TGTGCCAGTAGGCCCCGGGACACGACCTACAATGAGCAGTTCTTC	CASRPRDTTYNEQFF
TRBV18	NA	once	TRBJ2-3	TGTGCCAGCTCGCTCTCACAGGGAGATACGCAGTATTTT	CASSLSQGDTQYF
TRBV19	NA	once	TRBJ1-5	TGTGCCAGTAGTCAGGGCTATCAGCCCCAGCATTTT	CASSQGYQPQHF
TRBV5-4	NA	NA	TRBJ1-2	TGTGCCAGCAGCTTGGAGGTAGACTCTATCTATGGCTACACCTTC	CASSLEVDSIYGYTF
TRBV6-4	TRBD2	NA	TRBJ2-5	TGTGCCAGCAGTGTTGAGCGGGGGGGCCCAGAGACCCAGTACTTC	CASSVERGGPETQYF